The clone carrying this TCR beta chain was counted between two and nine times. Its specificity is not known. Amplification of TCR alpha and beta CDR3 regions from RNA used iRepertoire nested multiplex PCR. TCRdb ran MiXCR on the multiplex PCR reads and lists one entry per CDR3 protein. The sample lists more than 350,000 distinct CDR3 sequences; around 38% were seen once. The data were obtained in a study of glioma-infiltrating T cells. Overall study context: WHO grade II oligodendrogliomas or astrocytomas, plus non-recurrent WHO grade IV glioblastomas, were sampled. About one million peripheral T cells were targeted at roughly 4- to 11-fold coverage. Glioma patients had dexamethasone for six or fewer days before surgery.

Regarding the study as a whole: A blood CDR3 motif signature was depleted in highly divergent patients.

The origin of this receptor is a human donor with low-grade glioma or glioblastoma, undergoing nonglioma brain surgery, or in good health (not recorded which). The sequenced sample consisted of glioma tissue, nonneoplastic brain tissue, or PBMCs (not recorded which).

Here the CDR3 reads CASSHTGTANTGELFF. For the CDR3, the DNA is TGTGCCAGCAGCCACACCGGGACAGCAAACACCGGGGAGCTGTTTTTT. This chain joins TRBV4-2 and TRBJ2-2; 7 positions agree with TRBD1. V dropped 3 bases and J dropped 2; count of bases not matched to a gene: 6. This CDR3 has 16 amino acids. Looked up from germline, CDR1 is LGHNA and CDR2 is YNFKEQ.